These T cell receptor beta chains were read from a single sample in a study of shared clonotypes between healthy human individuals. Assay used: immunoSEQ multiplex PCR; TCRdb lists only in-frame clones, some missing. Counted here are 2 million to 2.5 million clones, about 95% occurring once; the ten biggest clones make up about 1.1%. The sample consisted of naive CD8+ T cells sorted from blood. These receptors were obtained from a man aged 18 to 29 in good health. CDR3s include the opening cysteine and the closing phenylalanine or tryptophan. Fields, in order: CDR3 protein, CDR3 DNA, V gene, D gene, clone size, J gene. The D gene is left open where the match is weak. A row's size may be missing; if present it is once, few, many or a size class.

cdr3_aa: CASSYRVGAFGETQYF; cdr3_nt: TGTGCCAGCAGCTATCGCGTGGGGGCCTTCGGAGAGACCCAGTACTTC; v_call: TRBV7-9; d_call: -; clone_size: -; j_call: TRBJ2-5
cdr3_aa: CASSMGDTQYF; cdr3_nt: TGCGCCAGCAGTATGGGGGATACGCAGTATTTT; v_call: TRBV10-2; d_call: -; clone_size: -; j_call: TRBJ2-3
cdr3_aa: CASSLLWLSGANVLTF; cdr3_nt: TGCGCCAGCAGCCTACTGTGGCTCTCTGGGGCCAACGTCCTGACTTTC; v_call: TRBV4-3; d_call: -; clone_size: -; j_call: TRBJ2-6
cdr3_aa: CASSVDRGQTEAFF; cdr3_nt: TGTGCCAGCAGCGTGGACAGGGGGCAGACTGAAGCTTTCTTT; v_call: TRBV5-4; d_call: TRBD1; clone_size: -; j_call: TRBJ1-1
cdr3_aa: CAISDQRGQETQYF; cdr3_nt: TGTGCCATCAGTGACCAGCGGGGTCAAGAGACCCAGTACTTC; v_call: TRBV10-3; d_call: TRBD2; clone_size: few; j_call: TRBJ2-5
cdr3_aa: CASSYERRPYEQYF; cdr3_nt: TGTGCCAGCAGTTACGAGAGGAGGCCCTACGAGCAGTACTTC; v_call: TRBV6-6; d_call: -; clone_size: -; j_call: TRBJ2-7
cdr3_aa: CASSAPGQSLEKLFF; cdr3_nt: TGTGCCAGCAGCGCTCCGGGACAGTCGCTCGAAAAACTGTTTTTT; v_call: TRBV7-9; d_call: TRBD1; clone_size: -; j_call: TRBJ1-4
cdr3_aa: CASTPGLNTGELFF; cdr3_nt: TGTGCCAGCACCCCGGGCCTAAACACCGGGGAGCTGTTTTTT; v_call: TRBV6-5; d_call: -; clone_size: -; j_call: TRBJ2-2
cdr3_aa: CASSLARDRTMDDIMNTEAFF; cdr3_nt: TGTGCCAGCAGCTTAGCCCGGGACAGGACGATGGACGATATTATGAACACTGAAGCTTTCTTT; v_call: TRBV7-6; d_call: TRBD1; clone_size: -; j_call: TRBJ1-1
cdr3_aa: CASSFGTGATEAFF; cdr3_nt: TGTGCCAGCAGTTTTGGGACAGGGGCCACTGAAGCTTTCTTT; v_call: TRBV27; d_call: TRBD1; clone_size: -; j_call: TRBJ1-1
cdr3_aa: CASSLVGGGTEAFF; cdr3_nt: TGTGCCAGCAGCTTGGTCGGTGGGGGTACTGAAGCTTTCTTT; v_call: TRBV5-4; d_call: -; clone_size: -; j_call: TRBJ1-1
cdr3_aa: CASSLAGTDTQYF; cdr3_nt: TGCGCCAGCAGCTTAGCGGGGACAGATACGCAGTATTTT; v_call: TRBV5-1; d_call: TRBD2; clone_size: -; j_call: TRBJ2-3
cdr3_aa: CASSSLQGADTQYF; cdr3_nt: TGTGCCAGCAGCTCCCTGCAGGGCGCAGATACGCAGTATTTT; v_call: TRBV5-4; d_call: -; clone_size: -; j_call: TRBJ2-3
cdr3_aa: CASSLVIRGRRTEAFF; cdr3_nt: TGTGCCAGCAGCTTAGTTATAAGGGGCCGACGTACTGAAGCTTTCTTT; v_call: TRBV7-2; d_call: -; clone_size: -; j_call: TRBJ1-1
cdr3_aa: CASSPTSGRYYEQYF; cdr3_nt: TGTGCCAGCAGCCCGACTAGCGGGAGATACTACGAGCAGTACTTC; v_call: TRBV7-9; d_call: TRBD2; clone_size: -; j_call: TRBJ2-7
cdr3_aa: CASSPSTNEQFF; cdr3_nt: TGTGCCAGCAGCCCCAGTACCAATGAGCAGTTCTTC; v_call: TRBV7-6; d_call: -; clone_size: -; j_call: TRBJ2-1
cdr3_aa: CASSEGGEIIQYF; cdr3_nt: TGTGCCAGCAGTGAGGGCGGGGAGATCATTCAGTACTTC; v_call: TRBV2; d_call: -; clone_size: few; j_call: TRBJ2-4
cdr3_aa: CASSPLSSGTPFYEQYF; cdr3_nt: TGTGCCAGCAGCCCCCTATCTAGCGGGACTCCGTTCTACGAGCAGTACTTC; v_call: TRBV9; d_call: TRBD2; clone_size: -; j_call: TRBJ2-7
cdr3_aa: CAWNIGQGYEQYF; cdr3_nt: TGTGCCTGGAACATTGGACAGGGGTACGAGCAGTACTTC; v_call: TRBV30; d_call: TRBD1; clone_size: -; j_call: TRBJ2-7
cdr3_aa: CASSMGHTDTQYF; cdr3_nt: TGTGCCAGTAGTATGGGGCACACAGATACGCAGTATTTT; v_call: TRBV19; d_call: -; clone_size: -; j_call: TRBJ2-3
cdr3_aa: CASSPGTGGGEQYF; cdr3_nt: TGTGCCAGCAGTCCCGGGACAGGGGGCGGCGAGCAGTACTTC; v_call: TRBV27; d_call: TRBD1; clone_size: -; j_call: TRBJ2-7
cdr3_aa: CASSQEGIHPPADIQYF; cdr3_nt: TGCGCCAGCAGCCAAGAAGGTATACACCCTCCTGCGGACATTCAGTACTTC; v_call: TRBV4-1; d_call: -; clone_size: once; j_call: TRBJ2-4
cdr3_aa: CASRSIGTPQETQYF; cdr3_nt: TGTGCCAGCAGATCAATCGGGACACCTCAAGAGACCCAGTACTTC; v_call: TRBV5-6; d_call: -; clone_size: -; j_call: TRBJ2-5
cdr3_aa: CASSYYRDSYEQYF; cdr3_nt: TGTGCCAGCAGTTACTACCGGGACTCCTACGAGCAGTACTTC; v_call: TRBV6-5; d_call: -; clone_size: -; j_call: TRBJ2-7
cdr3_aa: CASSGRTGDEAFF; cdr3_nt: TGTGCCAGCAGCGGACGGACAGGGGATGAAGCTTTCTTT; v_call: TRBV9; d_call: TRBD1; clone_size: -; j_call: TRBJ1-1
cdr3_aa: CASSYGEGGWSYEQYF; cdr3_nt: TGTGCCAGCAGCTACGGGGAGGGTGGATGGTCCTACGAGCAGTACTTC; v_call: TRBV6-5; d_call: TRBD2; clone_size: -; j_call: TRBJ2-7
cdr3_aa: CASTPGTGSPLHF; cdr3_nt: TGTGCCAGTACCCCCGGGACAGGGTCACCCCTCCACTTT; v_call: TRBV19; d_call: TRBD1; clone_size: -; j_call: TRBJ1-6
cdr3_aa: CASSLWFLAGVNNEQFF; cdr3_nt: TGCGCCAGCAGCTTGTGGTTTCTAGCGGGAGTCAACAATGAGCAGTTCTTC; v_call: TRBV5-1; d_call: TRBD2; clone_size: -; j_call: TRBJ2-1
cdr3_aa: CASSVQGRRETDTQYF; cdr3_nt: TGTGCCAGCAGCGTACAGGGGCGCAGGGAAACAGATACGCAGTATTTT; v_call: TRBV9; d_call: -; clone_size: -; j_call: TRBJ2-3